The entry below describes one TCR beta chain. This entry belongs to a study of cytomegalovirus exposure and HLA in healthy donors. Study-level background: An early data release held tens of millions of unique TCRs from HLA-typed donors.

The PCR contained 60 Vbeta and 13 Jbeta primers. The table came from immunoSEQ multiplex PCR; TCRdb's copy has only in-frame clones and leaves some out. The data contain about 160,000 clones, around 74% of them singletons. Germline V CDR1 and CDR2: SGHRS, YFSETQ. This CDR3 is 13 amino acids long. V was shortened by 0 bases and J by 3 bases, with 7 bases between the two germline ends. V gene TRBV5-1 combines with J gene TRBJ2-7; D remains unclear. The source is a female donor in good health and CMV-seronegative. The sequencing sample was made of PBMCs. The CDR3 region has the DNA TGCGCCAGCAGCTTGGTAGAGTTCTACGAGCAGTACTTC. This sequence encodes CASSLVEFYEQYF. Combining the CDR3 with reference TRBV5-1 and TRBJ2-7 gives the whole variable domain KAGVTQTPRYLIKTRGQQVTLSCSPISGHRSVSWYQQTPGQGLQFLFEYFSETQRNKGNFPGRFSGRQFSNSRSEMNVSTLELGDSALYLCASSLVEFYEQYFGPGTRLTVT.